This T cell receptor beta chain was captured in a study of T-cell memory formation after mild COVID-19. Of note for this clonotype: Antigen specificity is unknown.

CDR3 length equals 14 residues. Germline CDR1 reads MDHEN; CDR2 reads SYDVKM. The V gene lost 5 bases and the J gene lost 5 bases, with 15 bases spanning the gap. Study-level results: The pre-infection memory compartment contained some responding clones, suggesting cross-reactive memory joined. Contracting CD8+ clones were enriched in EMRA, CD4+ mainly in CM and EM.

TCRdb processed the 5' RACE reads anew with MiXCR; each CDR3 protein has one entry. The top ten hold roughly 3.8% of the sample, which has about 180,000 distinct CDR3 sequences, about 18% seen once. The sample was PBMCs or a T cell subset sorted from them (not recorded which). The chain combines TRBV28 with TRBJ2-5; D may be TRBD1 or TRBD2 (5 bases each). This clonotype was obtained from a man aged 18 to 30 who had mild COVID-19 (a few samples of this study predate the infection). Cell type and time point are not known. The CDR3 region is CASSRGHARETQYF. The CDR3 DNA is TGTGCCAGCAGTCGGGGCCACGCCCGGGAGACCCAGTACTTC.